This paragraph covers one T cell receptor (beta chain) sequence. What it recognizes is unknown. A modified ARM-PCR protocol with three rounds of nested PCR amplified TCRbeta. TCRdb re-derived calls from the multiplex PCR reads in MiXCR, one entry per CDR3 protein. The sample holds about 75,000 distinct CDR3 sequences; roughly 80% are singletons and the top ten take 9.5% to 15%. The sample belongs to a study of tumor and adjacent non-tumor tissue in lung cancer. For the study at large: The cohort had 12 adenocarcinoma, a couple of squamous cell and 1 small cell patients. Study-wide results and limits: In normal lung, the top 100 clones were significantly more dominant than in tumor.

This sample's RNA came from whole unsorted tissue. This receptor was taken from a woman aged 50 to 60 with non-small cell lung cancer. The sequenced material came from lung tumor tissue.

CDR3 sequence: CATNYGSTDNEQFF. The CDR3 DNA sequence: TGTGCCACCAACTATGGCAGTACCGACAATGAGCAGTTCTTC. V is TRBV11-2 and J is TRBJ2-1; D is unresolved. Germline-derived CDR1 and CDR2 are SGHAT and FQNNGV. V lost 10 bases and J 5 bases, leaving 18 bases between the germline ends. The CDR3 loop spans 14 amino acids.